These T cell receptor beta chains were read from a single sample in a study of OX40 agonist ivuxolimab in advanced cancers. The assay was immunoSEQ multiplex PCR, and TCRdb's table has in-frame clones only and misses some. Altogether about 100,000 clones are present, 95% to 97% being singletons, with the ten largest covering 2% to 2.5%. The sequencing used CD4+ or CD8+ T cells sorted from blood, collected in a trial of the OX40 agonist ivuxolimab. Every receptor here comes from an adult with an advanced solid tumor such as melanoma, head and neck, liver or kidney cancer. CDR3s leave out the opening cysteine and the closing phenylalanine or tryptophan.

len: 10; v_gene: TRBV2; CDR3aa: ASSVTGREQY
len: 17; v_gene: TRBV11-2; CDR3aa: ASSLDLRGSWGREETQY
len: 11; v_gene: TRBV11-3; CDR3aa: ASRQGDNTEAF
len: 15; v_gene: TRBV7-9; CDR3aa: ASSSPSGGASAGELF
len: 11; v_gene: TRBV27; CDR3aa: ASSWGPYQPQH
len: 15; v_gene: TRBV27; CDR3aa: ASSFSPGGDLSYEQY
len: 16; v_gene: TRBV28; CDR3aa: ASSILHPGTRGEAGQF
len: 11; v_gene: TRBV19; CDR3aa: ASRTLMNTEAF
len: 14; v_gene: TRBV27; CDR3aa: ASSVIIAGVANEQF
len: 14; v_gene: TRBV19; CDR3aa: ASSIDTGLANYGYT
len: 14; v_gene: TRBV6-4; CDR3aa: ASTPQRGPSSYEQY
len: 13; v_gene: TRBV19; CDR3aa: ASSSLAGGIYEQY
len: 13; v_gene: TRBV2; CDR3aa: ASRTRDSPTDTQY
len: 13; v_gene: TRBV7-9; CDR3aa: ASSTRGGPNNEQF
len: 14; v_gene: TRBV5-6; CDR3aa: ASSQGLLSSYNEQF
len: 13; v_gene: TRBV9; CDR3aa: ASSVWAGENTEAF
len: 9; v_gene: TRBV5-1; CDR3aa: ASSSDEKLF
len: 12; v_gene: TRBV4-1; CDR3aa: ASSQVDNQETQY
len: 12; v_gene: TRBV29-1; CDR3aa: SVEPSGRGNTQY
len: 14; v_gene: TRBV4-3; CDR3aa: ASSQDLGTGTYEQY
len: 11; v_gene: TRBV11-2; CDR3aa: ASSLVSLDTQY
len: 15; v_gene: TRBV19; CDR3aa: ASSTTQLAAENNEQF
len: 11; v_gene: TRBV27; CDR3aa: ASSFTSGREQY
len: 13; v_gene: TRBV27; CDR3aa: ASSSAESLREKLF
len: 13; v_gene: TRBV2; CDR3aa: ASSYGDRGHQPQH
len: 15; v_gene: TRBV10-1; CDR3aa: ASSDSSLGPRNSPLH
len: 14; v_gene: TRBV5-6; CDR3aa: ASSPRLAGGRETQY
len: 11; v_gene: TRBV6-5; CDR3aa: ASRPLGAYEQY
len: 12; v_gene: TRBV7-9; CDR3aa: ASSLSLENTEAF
len: 9; v_gene: TRBV27; CDR3aa: ASSLLGRAF
len: 13; v_gene: TRBV5-1; CDR3aa: ASSQEGSVNTEAF
len: 10; v_gene: TRBV28; CDR3aa: ASSSYSNEQF
len: 15; v_gene: TRBV7-9; CDR3aa: ASSPSPGSDFYNEQF
len: 14; v_gene: TRBV7-9; CDR3aa: ASSLGQGRWLETQY
len: 15; v_gene: TRBV27; CDR3aa: ASSGRGTGGHTGELF
len: 13; v_gene: TRBV9; CDR3aa: ASSVDAGNNSPLH
len: 13; v_gene: TRBV21-1; CDR3aa: ASYPGQGVADTQY
len: 12; v_gene: TRBV7-9; CDR3aa: ASSFGEAQETQY
len: 13; v_gene: TRBV15; CDR3aa: ATSRDGGMGETQY
len: 12; v_gene: TRBV6-5; CDR3aa: ASSHRTDYQPQH
len: 13; v_gene: TRBV6-1; CDR3aa: ASSGTGVHADTQY
len: 13; v_gene: TRBV9; CDR3aa: ASSVGGGTTGELF